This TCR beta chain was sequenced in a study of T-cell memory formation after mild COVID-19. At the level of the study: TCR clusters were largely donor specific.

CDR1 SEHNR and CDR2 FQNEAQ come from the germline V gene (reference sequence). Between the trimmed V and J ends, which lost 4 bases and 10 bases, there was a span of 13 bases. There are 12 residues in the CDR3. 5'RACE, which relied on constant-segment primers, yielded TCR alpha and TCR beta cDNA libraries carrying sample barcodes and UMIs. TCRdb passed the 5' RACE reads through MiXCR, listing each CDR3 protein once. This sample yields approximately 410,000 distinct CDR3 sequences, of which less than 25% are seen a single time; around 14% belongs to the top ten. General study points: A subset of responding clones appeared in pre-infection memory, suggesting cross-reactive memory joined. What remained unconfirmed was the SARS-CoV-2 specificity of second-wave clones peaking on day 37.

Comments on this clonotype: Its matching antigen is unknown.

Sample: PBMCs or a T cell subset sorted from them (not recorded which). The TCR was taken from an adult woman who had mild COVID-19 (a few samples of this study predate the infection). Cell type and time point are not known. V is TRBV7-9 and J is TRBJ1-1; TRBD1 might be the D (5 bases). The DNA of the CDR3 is TGTGCCAGCAGCTCCGGGGCTAGCAGAGCTTTCTTT. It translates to CASSSGASRAFF.